The T cell receptor beta chain under discussion was sequenced for a study of shared clonotypes between healthy human individuals. Details on this clone: The target antigen is unknown. One end of the junction is discordant with germline, which a read error may explain. This sample also contains other DNA sequences that code for the same CDR3.

The study separated CD4+ cells into CD45RA+ naive and CD45RA-negative memory subsets. This CDR3 is built from 14 residues. Germline values: CDR1 SGHRS, CDR2 YFSETQ. Whole-study results and caveats: The generation probabilities recorded for non-shared clonotypes fell below those of clonotypes shared by all four donors. The researchers took only blood, and tissue repertoires probably look different.

The assay was immunoSEQ multiplex PCR, and TCRdb's table has in-frame clones only and misses some. Counted here are some 580,000 clones, more than 95% occurring once; the ten biggest clones make up 0.057%. This receptor was taken from a woman aged 25 to 39 in good health. The specimen was naive CD4+ T cells sorted from blood. Subset meaning: CD45RA+ positively selected. The chain joins TRBV5-1 to TRBJ1-1; D is unclear. CDR3 residues: CASAPAPSNTEAFF. CDR3 nucleotides: TGCGCCAGCGCCCCCGCTCCTTCGAACACTGAAGCCTTCTTT.